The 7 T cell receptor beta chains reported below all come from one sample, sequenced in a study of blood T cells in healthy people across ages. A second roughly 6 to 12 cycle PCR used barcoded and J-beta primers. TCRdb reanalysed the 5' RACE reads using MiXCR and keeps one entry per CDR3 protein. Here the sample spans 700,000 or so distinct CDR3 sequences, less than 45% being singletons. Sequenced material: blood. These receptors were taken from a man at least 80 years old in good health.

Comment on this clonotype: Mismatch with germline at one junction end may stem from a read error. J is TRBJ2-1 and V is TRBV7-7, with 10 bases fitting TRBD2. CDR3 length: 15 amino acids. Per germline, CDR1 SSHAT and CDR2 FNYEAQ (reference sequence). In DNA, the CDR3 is TGTGCTAGCAGTCCTGCTAGCGGGAGTTTCAATGAGCAGTTCTTC. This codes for CASSPASGSFNEQFF.

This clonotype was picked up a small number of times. Here the CDR3 reads CASSSPRVFYGYTF. CDR3 coding DNA: TGTGCCAGCAGCTCCCCCAGGGTTTTCTATGGCTACACCTTC. The rearrangement joins TRBV7-2 to TRBJ1-2, with D tentatively TRBD1 (5 bases). The germline V gene has CDR1 SGHTA and CDR2 FQGNSA. The V end was cut by 4 bases, the J end by 4 bases, with 13 bases between. The CDR3 is 14 residues long.

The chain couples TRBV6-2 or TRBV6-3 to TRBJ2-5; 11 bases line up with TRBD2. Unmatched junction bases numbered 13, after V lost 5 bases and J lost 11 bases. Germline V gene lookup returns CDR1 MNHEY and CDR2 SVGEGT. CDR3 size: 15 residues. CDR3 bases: TGTGCCAGCAGTAAACTAGCGGGAGCCTACAATGAGCAGTACTTC. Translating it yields CASSKLAGAYNEQYF.

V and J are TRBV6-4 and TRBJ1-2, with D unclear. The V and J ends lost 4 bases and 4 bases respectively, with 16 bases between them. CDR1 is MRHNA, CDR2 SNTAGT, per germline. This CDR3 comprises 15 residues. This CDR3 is CASSVELGTSYGYTF. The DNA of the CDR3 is TGTGCCAGCAGTGTCGAATTAGGCACTTCCTATGGCTACACCTTC.

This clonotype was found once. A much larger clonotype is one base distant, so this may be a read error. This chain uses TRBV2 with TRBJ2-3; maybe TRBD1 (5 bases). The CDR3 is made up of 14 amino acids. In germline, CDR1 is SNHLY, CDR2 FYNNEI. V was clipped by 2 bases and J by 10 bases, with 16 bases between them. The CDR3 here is CASSEQGVMDAQYF. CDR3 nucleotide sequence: TGTGCCAGCAGTGAACAGGGTGTCATGGATGCGCAGTATTTT. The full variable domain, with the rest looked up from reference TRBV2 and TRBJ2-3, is EPEVTQTPSHQVTQMGQEVILRCVPISNHLYFYWYRQILGQKVEFLVSFYNNEISEKSEIFDDQFSVERPDGSNFTLKIRSTKLEDSAMYFCASSEQGVMDAQYFGPGTRLTVL.

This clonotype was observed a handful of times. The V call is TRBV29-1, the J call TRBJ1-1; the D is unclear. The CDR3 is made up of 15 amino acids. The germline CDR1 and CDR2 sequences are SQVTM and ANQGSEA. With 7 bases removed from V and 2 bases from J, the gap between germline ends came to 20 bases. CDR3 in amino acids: CSASGGVYTNTEAFF. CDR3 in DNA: TGCAGCGCCTCCGGTGGGGTCTATACTAACACTGAAGCTTTCTTT.

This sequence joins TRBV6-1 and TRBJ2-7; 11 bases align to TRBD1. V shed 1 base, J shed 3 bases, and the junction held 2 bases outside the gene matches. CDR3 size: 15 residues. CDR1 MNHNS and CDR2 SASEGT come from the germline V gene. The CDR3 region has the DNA TGTGCCAGCAGTGAAGGCGGGACAGGGGGCTACGAGCAGTACTTC. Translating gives CASSEGGTGGYEQYF.